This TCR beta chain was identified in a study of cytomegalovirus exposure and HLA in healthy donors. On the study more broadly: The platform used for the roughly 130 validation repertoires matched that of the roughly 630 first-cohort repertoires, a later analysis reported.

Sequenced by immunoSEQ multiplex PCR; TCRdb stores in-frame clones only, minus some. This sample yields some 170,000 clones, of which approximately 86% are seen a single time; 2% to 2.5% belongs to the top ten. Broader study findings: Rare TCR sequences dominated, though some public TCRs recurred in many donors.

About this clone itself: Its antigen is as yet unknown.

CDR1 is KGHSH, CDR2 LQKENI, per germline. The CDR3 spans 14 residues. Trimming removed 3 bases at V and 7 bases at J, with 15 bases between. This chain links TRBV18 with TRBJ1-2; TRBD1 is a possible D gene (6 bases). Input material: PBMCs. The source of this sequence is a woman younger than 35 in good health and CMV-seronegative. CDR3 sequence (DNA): TGTGCCAGCTCACCCCGGGACATGGCGGGTGGCTACACCTTC. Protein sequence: CASSPRDMAGGYTF.